This TCR beta chain was captured in a study of blood T cells in healthy people across ages. Whole-study findings and limits: The study found more naive CD4+ cells and higher diversity in long-lived than aged donors.

Trimming left V 9 bases short and J 0 bases short, with 12 bases between. From germline, CDR1 is MDHEN and CDR2 SYDVKM. The CDR3 has 15 residues. In terms of origin and age, donors were healthy Caucasian individuals from Russia aged 6 to 90. The study isolated at least 7 million PBMCs from each sample. The authors ran a second PCR of roughly 6 to 12 cycles using a sample-barcoded 5' primer and a J-beta primer mix. Every cDNA molecule bore a tag from a template-switch adaptor containing 12 random nucleotides. Each CDR3 protein gets one entry after TCRdb re-called the 5' RACE reads with MiXCR. The top ten clones hold around a sixth of a sample with approximately 810,000 distinct CDR3 sequences, 29% of them seen once. This clonotype is a singleton in its sample. No antigen is known for it.

Sequencing input: blood. The chain combines TRBV28 with TRBJ2-6; D uncertain. This sequence was found in a woman of 80 years or more in good health. CDR3 in DNA: TGTGCCAGTTCCAAGATTCGCTCTGGGGCCAACGTCCTGACTTTC. Its protein is CASSKIRSGANVLTF.